In this sample, the clone carrying this T cell receptor beta chain turned up a few times. This sample was taken from a study of T cells in Graves' hyperthyroidism and ophthalmopathy. Amplification of TCR beta CDR3 regions used RNA as the template. An initial round of RT-PCR targeting the TCR CDR3 relied on the HTBI primer set. TCRdb ran MiXCR on the multiplex PCR reads and lists one entry per CDR3 protein. This table holds some 600,000 distinct CDR3 sequences, under 60% found once. Investigators excluded patients with uncontrolled infection, other autoimmune disease, pregnancy or lactation. Germline trimming cut 0 bases from V and 2 bases from J; bases unmatched to any gene: 9. This CDR3 contains 16 residues. The germline gives CDR1 DFQATT, CDR2 SNEGSKA (reference sequence).

The material sequenced was peripheral blood or thyroid tissue (not recorded which). The origin of this receptor is a woman aged 18-29 years with Graves' hyperthyroidism. The V call is TRBV20-1, the J call TRBJ2-5; 7 bases align to TRBD2. The CDR3 reads CSARDGASGPQETQYF. DNA for the CDR3: TGCAGTGCTAGAGATGGGGCTAGCGGACCACAAGAGACCCAGTACTTC.